The 24 T cell receptor beta chains reported below all come from one sample, sequenced in a study of blood T cell repertoires in COVID-19. Measured with immunoSEQ multiplex PCR; TCRdb has only the in-frame clones, and not every one. The sample gives some 66,000 clones, 65% to 90% of which show up once; more than 6.5% is in the top ten. The sample taken for sequencing was peripheral blood. All receptors derive from a man between 60 and 75 years old with acute or convalescent COVID-19.

This clone has only a few counts. The chain links TRBV2 to TRBJ2-7; a weak D match, TRBD1 (5 bases). The CDR3 runs to 13 residues. V was clipped by 5 bases and J by 1 base, with 9 bases between them. Germline CDR1 reads SNHLY; CDR2 reads FYNNEI. The chain's CDR3 is CASSWGSSYEQYV. The CDR3 DNA reads TGTGCCAGCAGTTGGGGCAGTTCCTACGAGCAGTACGTC.

This clone came up once. The genes are TRBV5-1 and TRBJ2-1; possible D gene TRBD2, 6 bases. The CDR3 has 15 residues. Germline CDR1 and CDR2: SGHRS and YFSETQ. The V end lost 2 bases, the J end lost 0 bases, and 9 bases lay between the germline ends. The chain's CDR3 is CASSFGGSSYNEQFF. The CDR3 bases are TGCGCCAGCAGCTTTGGGGGGAGCTCCTACAATGAGCAGTTCTTC.

V usage is TRBV30 and J usage is TRBJ2-7, with TRBD1 matching over 9 bases. CDR1 GTSNPN and CDR2 SVGIG come from the germline V gene (reference sequence). V shed 3 bases, J shed 4 bases, and the junction held 10 bases outside the gene matches. This CDR3 has 15 residues. The CDR3 sequence is CAWSHRGRFVYEQYF. The CDR3 nucleotides read TGTGCCTGGAGCCACAGGGGGCGCTTTGTTTACGAGCAGTACTTC. Full variable domain (missing parts from reference TRBV30 and TRBJ2-7): SQTIHQWPATLVQPVGSPLSLECTVEGTSNPNLYWYRQAAGRGLQLLFYSVGIGQISSEVPQNLSASRPQDRQFILSSKKLLLSDSGFYLCAWSHRGRFVYEQYFGPGTRLTVT.

Details on this clone: One junction end does not reproduce the germline sequence, and a read error may be involved. The genes are TRBV24-1 and TRBJ2-3; D not certain. CDR3 length: 13 amino acids. Germline V gives CDR1 KGHDR, CDR2 SFDVKD. This CDR3 reads CATSSPLSRAVNF. The DNA of the CDR3 is TGTGCCACCAGTTCCCCCCTGAGTCGCGCGGTGAATTTT.

This chain joins TRBV5-1 and TRBJ2-7, with 7 bases matching TRBD2. CDR1 and CDR2 (germline): SGHRS, YFSETQ. There are 14 residues in the CDR3. V dropped 4 bases and J dropped 5; count of bases not matched to a gene: 9. The CDR3 loop reads CASSPAGGINEQYF. The CDR3 DNA is TGCGCCAGCAGCCCGGCCGGGGGGATCAACGAGCAGTACTTC.

CDR3: CASSLPAGTGRTQPQHF. CDR3 nucleotides: TGTGCCAGCAGTCTCCCGGCCGGGACAGGGCGTACTCAGCCCCAGCATTTT. The chain combines TRBV6-2 or TRBV6-3 with TRBJ1-5; TRBD1 aligns across 9 bases. The CDR3 covers 17 residues. Germline V CDR1 and CDR2: MNHEY, SVGEGT. The J segment lost 6 bases and the V segment lost 5 bases, leaving 14 bases of the junction unmatched.

The chain couples TRBV11-2 to TRBJ2-7, with D tentatively TRBD1 (6 bases). This CDR3 comprises 14 residues. Germline V CDR1 and CDR2: SGHAT, FQNNGV. V was pared by 0 bases and J by 2 bases, with 8 bases between. CDR3 nucleotides: TGTGCCAGCAGCTTAGACAGGGGCCCCTACGAGCAGTACTTC. This gives the protein CASSLDRGPYEQYF.

This clone has only one observation. This sequence joins TRBV6-5 and TRBJ2-1; D is possibly TRBD2 (6 bases). With 2 bases removed from V and 0 bases from J, the gap between germline ends came to 8 bases. This CDR3 is built from 15 residues. Germline lookup yields CDR1 MNHEY and CDR2 SVGAGI. For the CDR3, the DNA is TGTGCCAGCAGTTACGCGGGGAGCTCCTACAATGAGCAGTTCTTC. As protein: CASSYAGSSYNEQFF.

The chain couples TRBV5-1 to TRBJ1-1; D gene ambiguous. The CDR3 runs to 15 residues. V dropped 0 bases and J dropped 2 bases, with 11 bases sitting between them. Looked up from germline, CDR1 is SGHRS and CDR2 is YFSETQ. The CDR3, as DNA: TGCGCCAGCAGCTTGGTAGCCGGTGCTAACACTGAAGCTTTCTTT. Protein product: CASSLVAGANTEAFF.

The chain recombines TRBV25-1 with TRBJ2-6; D might be TRBD1 (6 bases). V was shortened by 4 bases and J by 4 bases, with 14 bases between the two germline ends. Germline CDR1 reads MGHDK; CDR2 reads SYGVNS. CDR3 length: 16 amino acids. The CDR3 protein is CASSAFGQLGANVLTF. The CDR3 DNA is TGTGCCAGCAGTGCCTTCGGACAGCTAGGGGCCAACGTCCTGACTTTC.

The V call is TRBV6-5, the J call TRBJ1-1; 8 nucleotides agree with TRBD1. The CDR3 consists of 15 residues. The trim removed 7 bases at V and 0 bases at J, leaving 7 bases unmatched. Per germline, CDR1 MNHEY and CDR2 SVGAGI. The CDR3 DNA is TGTGCCAGCACCAATAGACAGGGGATGAACACTGAAGCTTTCTTT. This gives the protein CASTNRQGMNTEAFF.

This clone turned up a few times. The rearrangement joins TRBV15 to TRBJ1-4, with D hard to call. Per the germline V gene, CDR1 is LNHNV and CDR2 is YYDKDF (reference sequence). The CDR3 extends over 15 amino acids. V lost 0 bases, J lost 0 bases, and 5 bases lay in between. CDR3: CATSREATTNEKLFF. The CDR3 nucleotides are TGTGCCACCAGCAGAGAGGCAACAACTAATGAAAAACTGTTTTTT.

This rearrangement joins TRBV29-1 to TRBJ2-2; TRBD2 might be the D (6 bases). The germline V gene has CDR1 SQVTM and CDR2 ANQGSEA. CDR3 size: 11 residues. V lost 5 bases and J 5 bases, leaving 6 bases between the germline ends. CDR3 residues: CSVRETGELFF. The CDR3 DNA follows: TGCAGCGTTCGGGAGACCGGGGAGCTGTTTTTT.

The V call is TRBV10-3, the J call TRBJ2-1; 13 nucleotides align to TRBD2. V lost 6 bases and J lost 8; bases outside the gene matches: 16. The CDR3 sequence is 18 residues long. Germline CDR1 reads ENHRY; CDR2 reads SYGVKD. As DNA, the CDR3 is TGTGCCATCAGGGGCACACTTGGGACTAGCGGGGAGGGCGATGAGCAGTTCTTC. It yields the protein CAIRGTLGTSGEGDEQFF.

The sample holds a few counts of this clone. This rearrangement joins TRBV18 to TRBJ1-6; no reliable D call. This CDR3 comprises 16 residues. V was shortened by 3 bases and J by 7 bases, with 16 bases between the two germline ends. Germline V gene sequence: CDR1 KGHSH, CDR2 LQKENI. CDR3 nucleotides: TGTGCCAGCTCACCCACCGGCACGGGTATCAATTCACCCCTCCACTTT. It encodes CASSPTGTGINSPLHF.

The chain couples TRBV7-9 to TRBJ2-1; weak D call: TRBD2 (6 bases). Between the trimmed V and J ends, which lost 2 bases and 4 bases, there was a span of 12 bases. The CDR3 is made up of 15 amino acids. Germline assignment: CDR1 SEHNR and CDR2 FQNEAQ (reference sequence). The CDR3 is CASSLRASEYNEQFF. For the CDR3, the DNA is TGTGCCAGCAGCTTAAGGGCTAGCGAGTACAATGAGCAGTTCTTC.

In this sample, this clone is medium-sized. The chain employs TRBV15 and TRBJ2-6, with D possibly being TRBD2 (5 bases). The CDR3 extends over 16 amino acids. Germline V gene data show CDR1 as LNHNV and CDR2 as YYDKDF (reference sequence). The ends were cut back, 5 bases at V and 0 bases at J, with 11 bases in the middle. The CDR3, as DNA: TGTGCCACCAGCGGGAATCGGGGCTCTGGGGCCAACGTCCTGACTTTC. It encodes CATSGNRGSGANVLTF.

The chain links TRBV5-1 to TRBJ1-2; 11 nucleotides line up with TRBD1. CDR3 length equals 14 residues. J gave up 8 bases and V 4 bases, and 7 bases lay outside the gene matches. The germline CDR1 and CDR2 sequences are SGHRS and YFSETQ. CDR3 coding DNA: TGCGCCAGCAGCCCAAGGGACAGGGGGGAAGGCTACACCTTC. Translation gives CASSPRDRGEGYTF.

A single count supports this clone. The chain has TRBV11-3 and TRBJ2-5, with TRBD2 matching 7 bases. The CDR3 sequence is 15 residues long. Unmatched junction bases numbered 10, after V lost 4 bases and J lost 5 bases. Germline V gene sequence: CDR1 SGHNT, CDR2 YENEEA. The CDR3: CASSSGLERRETQYF. The CDR3, as DNA: TGTGCCAGCAGCTCCGGACTAGAAAGGAGGGAGACCCAGTACTTC.

This clone was seen just once. The chain combines TRBV6-5 with TRBJ2-2, with a tentative D call TRBD2 (5 bases). The CDR3 spans 12 residues. V was pared by 10 bases and J by 6 bases, with 12 bases between. CDR1 and CDR2 (germline): MNHEY, SVGAGI. The CDR3 reads CATTSNAGELFF. CDR3 in DNA: TGTGCCACCACTAGTAATGCCGGGGAGCTGTTTTTT.

V and J are TRBV2 and TRBJ2-3; 10 bases match TRBD2. Losses at the gene ends were 1 base for V and 7 bases for J; bases not matched to a gene: 8. The CDR3 totals 16 residues. Per germline, CDR1 SNHLY and CDR2 FYNNEI. CDR3 sequence (DNA): TGTGCCAGCAGTGAAGGGATAGCGGGGGGACAACATACGCAGTATTTT. Protein sequence: CASSEGIAGGQHTQYF.

This clone was recorded a few times. This chain links TRBV6-1 with TRBJ1-5, with 7 bases that match TRBD1. There are 15 residues in the CDR3. CDR1 and CDR2 (germline): MNHNS, SASEGT. The junction had 4 bases not matched to a gene; V was cut back by 0 bases and J by 5 bases. CDR3 protein: CASSEAGGQHQPQHF. The CDR3 bases are TGTGCCAGCAGTGAAGCTGGGGGACAGCATCAGCCCCAGCATTTT.

V usage is TRBV5-5 and J usage is TRBJ1-6; D is ambiguous. The CDR3 extends over 16 amino acids. Trimming left V 0 bases short and J 0 bases short, with 7 bases between. Looked up from germline, CDR1 is SGHKS and CDR2 is YYEKEE (reference sequence). The CDR3 protein is CASSLVVSSYNSPLHF. The CDR3 region has the DNA TGTGCCAGCAGCTTGGTCGTCAGCTCCTATAATTCACCCCTCCACTTT.

This clone was seen a few times. The chain has TRBV18 and TRBJ1-1; D is perhaps TRBD1 (5 bases). In germline, CDR1 is KGHSH, CDR2 LQKENI. The CDR3 spans 19 residues. Trimming cost V 3 bases and J 4 bases, with 27 bases left between them. CDR3: CASSPQYLDSFGGSTEAFF. In nucleotides, the CDR3 is TGTGCCAGCTCACCCCAATACTTAGACAGCTTTGGGGGGAGCACTGAAGCTTTCTTT.